This T cell receptor beta chain came from a study of early T cells in non-severe SARS-CoV-2 infection. On the study more broadly: Unpaired chains resulted from sequencing bulk RNA of unsorted whole blood.

CDR3 size: 16 residues. Germline V CDR1 and CDR2: SGHRS, YFSETQ. V was pared by 3 bases and J by 2 bases, with 7 bases of the junction left unmatched. As part of library construction, unique molecular identifiers were attached to individual cDNA molecules. TCRdb reprocessed the 5' RACE reads with MiXCR, giving one entry per CDR3 protein. The sample includes tens of thousands of distinct CDR3 sequences, 14% to 15% of them seen just once. Study observations and caveats: A preference for anti-spike CD8 responses marked VDJdb matching, which missed private and CD4 specificities.

A few counts support this clonotype. The antigen is undetermined. This TCR came from an adult who was a healthcare worker with PCR-confirmed SARS-CoV-2 infection or an uninfected control (not recorded which). Sample: whole blood. The V call is TRBV5-1, the J call TRBJ2-4; 8 positions match TRBD1. The CDR3 bases are TGCGCCAGCAGCTCGACAGGGGATCTAACCAAAAACATTCAGTACTTC. Its protein is CASSSTGDLTKNIQYF.